This T cell receptor (beta chain) was found in a study of cytomegalovirus exposure and HLA in healthy donors. CDR3 size: 18 residues. With 5 bases clipped from V and 4 bases from J, the junction kept 9 bases outside the gene matches. Germline values: CDR1 MGHRA, CDR2 YSYEKL. The PCR was carried out with 60 Vbeta primers and 13 Jbeta primers. This table comes from immunoSEQ multiplex PCR, and its TCRdb copy is limited to in-frame clones, with some not included. The sample holds 100,000 to 150,000 clones, about 79% seen once. The material sequenced was PBMCs. This sequence originates from a woman younger than 35 in good health and CMV-seropositive. The V gene is TRBV4-1, the J gene TRBJ2-1, with 15 positions matching TRBD2. The CDR3 DNA reads TGCGCCAGCAGCTTCGGGACTAGCGGGGGGCCCGTATACAATGAGCAGTTCTTC. This codes for CASSFGTSGGPVYNEQFF.